Sequencing of this T cell receptor beta chain was carried out in a study of OX40 agonist ivuxolimab in advanced cancers. The study in broad terms: Ivuxolimab was a fully human IgG2 agonistic monoclonal antibody targeting the costimulatory receptor OX40 (CD134). Intravenous ivuxolimab was administered to patients every 2 weeks at six dose levels: 0.01, 0.1, 0.3, 1.5, 3 and 10 mg/kg. Of the roughly 52 patients in dose escalation, 19 had hepatocellular carcinoma, approximately 15 had melanoma, 9 had renal cell carcinoma and 9 had head and neck cancer. In the dose-escalation cohort, 70% to 85% of patients were male, and the mean age was 60 years with a range of roughly 23 to 79. Prior anti-PD-1, anti-PD-L1 or anti-CTLA-4 therapy was permitted, and approximately 40% of dose-escalation patients had received checkpoint inhibitors. Three dose-escalation patients achieved partial responses, one with hepatocellular carcinoma and two with cutaneous melanoma. The point of sequencing TCRbeta in the periphery was to test whether ivuxolimab changed TCR sequence diversity and drove clonal T-cell expansion. The monotherapy dose-escalation portion (N = 52 patients) of the phase I ivuxolimab trial is reported in the paper.

A note on this clone: This receptor's antigen is unknown. The sample holds no much larger clone one base away, and base qualities are not on file.

The full study reports these points: Low levels of normalized T-cell clonal expansion were also seen in some nonresponding patients. Clonal expansion of both CD4+ and CD8+ blood T cells was observed from baseline to week 6 at doses 0.1 to 3.0 mg/kg. In partial responders in the 0.1-3.0 mg/kg groups, normalized peripheral clonal expansion was found to be among the lowest, especially among CD8+ T cells. The antigen specificity of the peripheral T cells that underwent clonal expansion was not determined. On average, CD8+ T cells showed more expanded clones than CD4+ T cells after ivuxolimab.

For sequencing of the TCRbeta CDR3 region, genomic DNA was extracted from the sorted cells. The immunoSEQ Assay was used for sequencing of TCRbeta CDR3 regions. Entries here come from immuneACCESS through TCRdb and include only in-frame sequences with V and J called. Some clones fail to appear in such tables; in the studies checked, an unresolved V gene covers under half of the shortfall, and the cause of the remainder is unknown. This sample comprises around 48,000 clones, over 60% of them detected only once. The ten largest account for approximately 2.6% of the sample. Patients with autoimmune disease history or receiving systemic immunosuppression were excluded from the trial. In every dose cohort, peripheral blood was drawn for TCR sequencing at baseline, cycle 4 day 1, and cycle 7 day 1. Samples were obtained from an open-label, multicenter, first-in-human phase I dose-escalation trial of ivuxolimab. The trial enrolled adults with locally advanced or metastatic head and neck squamous cell, hepatocellular, melanoma or renal cell carcinoma. Before TCR sequencing, CD4+ T cells and CD8+ T cells from peripheral blood were sorted into separate populations.

Reading the germline V gene gives CDR1 MNHEY and CDR2 SVGAGI. From cysteine to phenylalanine, the CDR3 is 15 amino acids long. Left in the record is the CDR3 DNA by itself, 45 bases read in frame from the first base. The junction shows trimming of 6 bases on V and 4 bases on J, and the gene matches do not reach 4 bases of it. This specimen consisted of CD4+ or CD8+ T cells sorted from blood, obtained in a trial of the OX40 agonist ivuxolimab. The V and J genes are TRBV6-5 and TRBJ2-7; TRBD2 fits 15 bases in the junction. This clonotype was sampled from an adult with an advanced solid tumor such as melanoma, head and neck, liver or kidney cancer. The DNA reads as follows: TGTGCCAGCAGAGGGACTAGCGGGAGGAGTTACGAGCAGTACTTC. It is translated as CASRGTSGRSYEQYF.